Following are 15 T cell receptor beta chains from one sample sequenced in a study of T cell responses to AZD1222 COVID-19 vaccine. The protocol was immunoSEQ multiplex PCR, while the TCRdb copy is restricted to in-frame clones and leaves out a portion. The sample has approximately 180,000 clones; 88% are singletons. The material was peripheral blood, obtained on day 0 of AZD1222 vaccination. These TCRs come from an adult in good health.

The J gene is TRBJ2-3, the V gene TRBV18; D possibly matches TRBD1 or TRBD2 (6 bases each). This CDR3 has 14 residues. The V gene's germline CDR1 is KGHSH and CDR2 LQKENI. Trimming removed 2 bases from V and 5 bases from J, with 11 bases in between. In DNA form, the CDR3 reads TGTGCCAGCTCACCAGTGGGGGGCGGAGATACGCAGTATTTT. This gives the protein CASSPVGGGDTQYF. The complete variable domain, with remaining parts taken from reference TRBV18 and TRBJ2-3, reads NAGVMQNPRHLVRRRGQEARLRCSPMKGHSHVYWYRQLPEEGLKFMVYLQKENIIDESGMPKERFSAEFPKEGPSILRIQQVVRGDSAAYFCASSPVGGGDTQYFGPGTRLTVL.

The gene calls are TRBV5-1 and TRBJ2-2; 9 nucleotides line up with TRBD1. The CDR3 has 17 residues. CDR1 is SGHRS, CDR2 YFSETQ, per germline. Germline trimming cut 0 bases from V and 6 bases from J; bases unmatched to any gene: 9. In nucleotides, the CDR3 is TGCGCCAGCAGCTTGGCCAAGGACAGGGGAAAGGCCGGGGAGCTGTTTTTT. This sequence encodes CASSLAKDRGKAGELFF.

The chain joins TRBV10-2 to TRBJ1-5, with a weak D call TRBD1 (6 bases). Trimming stripped 6 bases from V and 1 base from J, with 13 bases between. The CDR3 contains 15 residues. Germline V gene lookup returns CDR1 WSHSY and CDR2 SAAADI. The CDR3 coding sequence is TGCGCCAGCAGGGGGGGCCGGGGAAGCAATCAGCCCCAGCATTTT. This sequence encodes CASRGGRGSNQPQHF.

The chain recombines TRBV7-2 with TRBJ1-1; tentatively, D is TRBD1 (5 bases). CDR1 is SGHTA and CDR2 is FQGNSA in the germline V gene. CDR3 length equals 15 residues. Trimming took 4 bases from V and 4 from J, leaving 16 bases between them. CDR3 coding DNA: TGTGCCAGCAGCTCGACTGGACATTCAGCCACTGAAGCTTTCTTT. Translated: CASSSTGHSATEAFF.

This chain uses TRBV10-3 with TRBJ2-6; D ambiguous. The CDR3 is 15 residues long. V gave up 2 bases and J gave up 1 base, with 6 bases separating them. Germline V gene sequence: CDR1 ENHRY, CDR2 SYGVKD. CDR3 sequence (DNA): TGTGCCATCAGTGAGGTGGAATCTGGGGCCAACGTCCTGACTTTC. This codes for CAISEVESGANVLTF.

Only a few counts were recorded for this clone. The V call is TRBV19, the J call TRBJ1-5, with 8 bases identical to TRBD1. The V segment lost 3 bases and the J segment 7 bases; nucleotides outside the gene matches: 5. This CDR3 region has 14 residues. The germline gives CDR1 LNHDA, CDR2 SQIVND (reference sequence). In DNA, the CDR3 is TGTGCCAGTAGTATCTGGCAGGGGGCGCAGCCCCAGCATTTT. It specifies CASSIWQGAQPQHF.

The CDR3 is CASSQAPTGMVNTEAFF. As DNA, the CDR3 is TGTGCCAGCAGCCAAGCCCCGACAGGGATGGTGAACACTGAAGCTTTCTTT. The chain has TRBV3-1 (or the pseudogene TRBV3-2) and TRBJ1-1, with 7 bases that match TRBD1. The V gene's germline CDR1 is LGHDT and CDR2 YNNKEL (reference sequence). The CDR3 is 17 amino acids. The V gene end was trimmed by 1 base and the J gene end by 0 bases; junction bases not matched to a gene: 8.

This rearrangement joins TRBV27 to TRBJ1-4; no reliable D call. Germline V gives CDR1 MNHEY, CDR2 SMNVEV (reference sequence). The CDR3 contains 13 residues. Trimming stripped 5 bases from V and 5 bases from J, with 9 bases between. The CDR3 reads CASSPLRNEKLFF. CDR3 DNA sequence: TGTGCCAGCAGTCCCCTCCGGAATGAAAAACTGTTTTTT.

This clone showed up just once. The J gene is TRBJ2-5, the V gene TRBV27; 14 nucleotides match TRBD2. J lost 7 bases, V lost 5 bases, and 6 bases had no gene match. From germline, CDR1 is MNHEY and CDR2 SMNVEV (reference sequence). This CDR3 comprises 15 residues. The DNA for the CDR3 is TGTGCCAGCAGTCCGACTAGCGGGGGGGGAGGGACCCAGTACTTC. Translation gives CASSPTSGGGGTQYF.

The V and J genes are TRBV6-5 and TRBJ1-5; D not resolved. The CDR3 covers 15 residues. Trimming left V 0 bases short and J 0 bases short, with 6 bases between. Germline-derived CDR1 and CDR2 are MNHEY and SVGAGI. The CDR3 here is CASSYSRNSNQPQHF. CDR3 coding DNA: TGTGCCAGCAGTTACTCGAGAAATAGCAATCAGCCCCAGCATTTT.

The chain is built from TRBV5-1 and TRBJ2-2; D perhaps matches TRBD1 (6 bases). CDR1 and CDR2 from the germline V gene are SGHRS and YFSETQ. V dropped 4 bases and J dropped 1 base, with 14 bases sitting between them. CDR3 length: 16 amino acids. The CDR3 here is CASSPQKTGNTGELFF. CDR3 nucleotide sequence: TGCGCCAGCAGCCCACAAAAGACAGGGAACACCGGGGAGCTGTTTTTT. The full variable domain, its missing parts supplied by reference TRBV5-1 and TRBJ2-2, is KAGVTQTPRYLIKTRGQQVTLSCSPISGHRSVSWYQQTPGQGLQFLFEYFSETQRNKGNFPGRFSGRQFSNSRSEMNVSTLELGDSALYLCASSPQKTGNTGELFFGEGSRLTVL.

The gene calls are TRBV13 and TRBJ2-2; the D call may be TRBD1 or TRBD2 (5 bases each). The V and J ends lost 2 bases and 4 bases respectively, with 11 bases between them. CDR1 is PRHDT and CDR2 is FYEKMQ in the germline V gene (reference sequence). The CDR3 extends over 15 amino acids. CDR3 DNA sequence: TGTGCCAGCAGCTTATCCGGGGCGAGCACCGGGGAGCTGTTTTTT. Amino acid sequence: CASSLSGASTGELFF.

This rearrangement joins TRBV2 to TRBJ2-2; 8 nucleotides match TRBD2. The CDR3 contains 14 residues. Germline CDR1 SNHLY, CDR2 FYNNEI. Germline trimming cut 2 bases from V and 6 bases from J; bases unmatched to any gene: 2. The CDR3: CASSEWTSSGELFF. CDR3 nucleotides: TGTGCCAGCAGTGAATGGACTAGCTCCGGGGAGCTGTTTTTT.

V gene TRBV13 combines with J gene TRBJ2-1, with 11 bases lining up with TRBD2. The germline V gene encodes CDR1 PRHDT and CDR2 FYEKMQ (reference sequence). The CDR3 totals 19 residues. The V and J ends lost 4 bases and 1 base, in that order; junction bases with no gene match: 12. This CDR3 is CASSSYQGVAGGSYNEQFF. Written as DNA, the CDR3 is TGTGCCAGCAGCTCCTATCAAGGGGTAGCGGGAGGGTCCTACAATGAGCAGTTCTTC. The full variable domain, with the rest looked up from reference TRBV13 and TRBJ2-1, is AAGVIQSPRHLIKEKRETATLKCYPIPRHDTVYWYQQGPGQDPQFLISFYEKMQSDKGSIPDRFSAQQFSDYHSELNMSSLELGDSALYFCASSSYQGVAGGSYNEQFFGPGTRLTVL.

A word on this clone: An end of the junction does not agree with germline; a read error may underlie this. The rearrangement links TRBV2 to TRBJ1-1; 9 nucleotides agree with TRBD1. This CDR3 is 13 amino acids long. Looked up from germline, CDR1 is SNHLY and CDR2 is FYNNEI. The CDR3 is CASRDRGNGPFPF. The DNA for the CDR3 is TGTGCCAGCAGGGACAGGGGTAACGGACCTTTTCCCTTT. The full variable domain, with the rest looked up from reference TRBV2 and TRBJ1-1, is EPEVTQTPSHQVTQMGQEVILRCVPISNHLYFYWYRQILGQKVEFLVSFYNNEISEKSEIFDDQFSVERPDGSNFTLKIRSTKLEDSAMYFCASRDRGNGPFPFGQGTRLTVV.